This T cell receptor (beta chain) was sequenced during a study of early T cells in non-severe SARS-CoV-2 infection. Study context: Bulk RNA from unsorted whole blood was sequenced; chains were unpaired. Findings and limits, study-wide: Reliance on VDJdb matching favored anti-spike CD8 responses; private and CD4 specificities were missed.

With respect to this clonotype: Its antigen is not identified.

Attached unique molecular identifiers marked individual cDNA molecules. A single record per CDR3 protein comes from TCRdb applying MiXCR to the 5' RACE reads. Here the sample spans some 28,000 distinct CDR3 sequences, less than 10% being singletons. The specimen sequenced was whole blood. The TCR was taken from an adult who was a healthcare worker with PCR-confirmed SARS-CoV-2 infection or an uninfected control (not recorded which).

The CDR3 reads CSVAGIGGYEQYF. The CDR3 nucleotides read TGCAGCGTTGCAGGTATTGGGGGCTACGAGCAGTACTTC. The chain recombines TRBV29-1 with TRBJ2-7, with D tentatively TRBD1 or TRBD2 (5 bases each). The CDR3 consists of 13 residues. Per the germline V gene, CDR1 is SQVTM and CDR2 is ANQGSEA. V was pared by 4 bases and J by 3 bases, with 13 bases between.